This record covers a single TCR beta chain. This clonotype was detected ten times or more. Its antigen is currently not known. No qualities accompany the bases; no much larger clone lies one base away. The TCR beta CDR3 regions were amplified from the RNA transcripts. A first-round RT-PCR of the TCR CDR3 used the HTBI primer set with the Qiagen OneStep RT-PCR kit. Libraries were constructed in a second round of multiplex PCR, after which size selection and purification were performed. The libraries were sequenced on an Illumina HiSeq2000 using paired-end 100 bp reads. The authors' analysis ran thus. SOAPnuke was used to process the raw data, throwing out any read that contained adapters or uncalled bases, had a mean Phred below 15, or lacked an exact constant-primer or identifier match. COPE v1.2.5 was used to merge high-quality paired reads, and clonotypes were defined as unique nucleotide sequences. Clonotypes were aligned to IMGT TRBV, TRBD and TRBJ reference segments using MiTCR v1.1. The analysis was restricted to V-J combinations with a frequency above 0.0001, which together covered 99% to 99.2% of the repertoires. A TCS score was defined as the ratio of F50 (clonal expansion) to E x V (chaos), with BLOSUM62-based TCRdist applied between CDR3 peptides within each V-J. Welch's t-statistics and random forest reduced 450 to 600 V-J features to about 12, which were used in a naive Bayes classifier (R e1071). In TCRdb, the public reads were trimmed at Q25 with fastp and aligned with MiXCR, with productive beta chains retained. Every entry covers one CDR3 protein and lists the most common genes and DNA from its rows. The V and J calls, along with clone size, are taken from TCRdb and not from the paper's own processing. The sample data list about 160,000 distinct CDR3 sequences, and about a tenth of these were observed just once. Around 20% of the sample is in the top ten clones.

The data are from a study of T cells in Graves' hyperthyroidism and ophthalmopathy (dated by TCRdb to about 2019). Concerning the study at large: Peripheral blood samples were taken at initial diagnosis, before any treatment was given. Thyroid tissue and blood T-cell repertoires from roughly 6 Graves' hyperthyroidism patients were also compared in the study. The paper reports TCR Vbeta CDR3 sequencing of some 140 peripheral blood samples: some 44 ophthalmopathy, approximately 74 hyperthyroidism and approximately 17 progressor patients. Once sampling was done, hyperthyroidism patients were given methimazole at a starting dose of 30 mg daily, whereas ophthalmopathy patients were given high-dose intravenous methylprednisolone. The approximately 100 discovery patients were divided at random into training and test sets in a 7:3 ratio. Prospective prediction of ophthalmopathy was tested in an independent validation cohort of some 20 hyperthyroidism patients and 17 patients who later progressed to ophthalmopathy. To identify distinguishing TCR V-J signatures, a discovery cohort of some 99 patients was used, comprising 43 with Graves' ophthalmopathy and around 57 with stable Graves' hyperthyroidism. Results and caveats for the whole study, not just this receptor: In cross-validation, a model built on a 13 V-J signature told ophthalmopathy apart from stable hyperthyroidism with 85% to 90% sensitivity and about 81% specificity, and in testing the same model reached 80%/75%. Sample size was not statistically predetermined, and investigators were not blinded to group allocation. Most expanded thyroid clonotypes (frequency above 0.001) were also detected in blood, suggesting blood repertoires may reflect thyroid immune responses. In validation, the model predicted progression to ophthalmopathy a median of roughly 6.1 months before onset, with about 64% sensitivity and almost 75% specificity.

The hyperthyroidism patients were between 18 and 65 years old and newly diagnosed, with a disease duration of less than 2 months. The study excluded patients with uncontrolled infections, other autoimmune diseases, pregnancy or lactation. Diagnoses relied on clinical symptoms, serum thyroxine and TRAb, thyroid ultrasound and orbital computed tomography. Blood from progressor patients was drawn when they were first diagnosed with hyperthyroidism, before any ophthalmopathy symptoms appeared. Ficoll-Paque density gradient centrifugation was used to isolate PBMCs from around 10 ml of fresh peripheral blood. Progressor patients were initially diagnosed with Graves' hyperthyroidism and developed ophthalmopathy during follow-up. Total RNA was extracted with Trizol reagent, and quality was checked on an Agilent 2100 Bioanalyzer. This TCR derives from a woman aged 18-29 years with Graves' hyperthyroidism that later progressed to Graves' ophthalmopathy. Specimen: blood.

The nucleotides read TGTGCCAGCAGCCCCCGGGATGGGGAAGACTATGGCTACACCTTC. It specifies CASSPRDGEDYGYTF. Rearrangement joined TRBV9 to TRBJ1-2, with no D gene named confidently. The CDR3 measures 15 amino acids from cysteine to phenylalanine. Only the CDR3 portion is preserved as DNA: 45 bases, with reading frame beginning at the first base. V is shortened by 4 bases, J by 3 bases, and the region joining them spans 16 bases. Based on the germline V gene, the CDR1 and CDR2 sequences are SGDLS and YYNGEE.